The 23 T cell receptor beta chains below were found in one sample sequenced in a study of regulatory T cells in long-lasting Graves disease. Regarding time point: newly diagnosed GD, antithyroid drugs for less than 3 months. Making the TCR library involved RNA that had been extracted from PBMCs. Library construction for TCR beta used iRepertoire HTBI primers and Arm-PCR of CDR3 regions. In TCRdb, the multiplex PCR reads were re-called with MiXCR into one record per CDR3 protein. Of 250,000 to 300,000 distinct CDR3 sequences listed, about 18% are singletons. The same sample was also studied in work on T cells in Graves' hyperthyroidism and ophthalmopathy.

This sample comprised peripheral blood mononuclear cells (PBMCs), obtained at new diagnosis, from a patient treated with antithyroid drugs. The receptors derive from a woman aged 25 to 39 with Graves disease.

This clonotype was observed many times. This chain uses TRBV5-1 with TRBJ2-1; 10 bases are a match to TRBD2. V lost 3 bases, J lost 7 bases, and 7 bases stayed unmatched. CDR1 SGHRS and CDR2 YFSETQ come from the germline V gene. The CDR3 runs 15 residues. CDR3 amino acids: CASSSLAGARNEQFF. In DNA, the CDR3 is TGCGCCAGCAGCTCGCTAGCGGGGGCTCGGAATGAGCAGTTCTTC. Combining the CDR3 with reference TRBV5-1 and TRBJ2-1 gives the whole variable domain KAGVTQTPRYLIKTRGQQVTLSCSPISGHRSVSWYQQTPGQGLQFLFEYFSETQRNKGNFPGRFSGRQFSNSRSEMNVSTLELGDSALYLCASSSLAGARNEQFFGPGTRLTVL.

In the case of this clonotype: Being one base from a much bigger clone, this may be a read error. This is likely a read error, given that the CDR3 carries no conserved phenylalanine or tryptophan at its end. The gene calls are TRBV5-1 and TRBJ2-7; the D gene could be TRBD1 or TRBD2 (5 bases each). V shed 4 bases and J shed 3 bases, with 14 bases lying between them. Germline V lookup: CDR1 SGHRS, CDR2 YFSETQ. The CDR3 runs to 14 residues. The CDR3: CASSPGPANYEQYL. CDR3 nucleotide sequence: TGCGCCAGCAGCCCGGGGCCAGCTAACTACGAGCAGTACCTC.

This clonotype was found many times. The chain links TRBV10-3 to TRBJ2-1, with 10 bases aligning to TRBD2. The CDR3 extends over 14 amino acids. Germline V lookup: CDR1 ENHRY, CDR2 SYGVKD. J gave up 5 bases and V 11 bases, and 9 bases lay outside the gene matches. In DNA form, the CDR3 reads TGTGCCGCCGGACTAGCGGCCTTGGACAATGAGCAGTTCTTC. It codes for CAAGLAALDNEQFF.

Ten or more counts support this clonotype. The chain links TRBV5-1 to TRBJ2-5, with D maybe TRBD2 (5 bases). This CDR3 comprises 14 residues. Germline CDR1 is SGHRS and CDR2 is YFSETQ. The germline V and J ends were trimmed by 3 bases and 5 bases, with 14 bases remaining between them. CDR3 DNA sequence: TGCGCCAGCAGCTCCACCGGAGGTCCGGAGACCCAGTACTTC. Amino acids: CASSSTGGPETQYF. Full variable domain (outside the CDR3, taken from reference TRBV5-1 and TRBJ2-5): KAGVTQTPRYLIKTRGQQVTLSCSPISGHRSVSWYQQTPGQGLQFLFEYFSETQRNKGNFPGRFSGRQFSNSRSEMNVSTLELGDSALYLCASSSTGGPETQYFGPGTRLLVL.

As regards this clonotype: It differs at one base from a far larger clone, so likely a read error. The rearrangement uses TRBV19 and TRBJ2-1; D not resolved. The DNA end lines up better with TRBJ2-5; the J call may be wrong. Germline loops: CDR1 LNHDA, CDR2 SQIVND (reference sequence). The CDR3 runs 13 residues. The CDR3 spells CASSISHQEAQYF. The CDR3 DNA reads TGTGCCAGTAGTATTTCACACCAAGAGGCCCAGTACTTC.

This clonotype was counted ten times or more. The chain employs TRBV20-1 and TRBJ2-3; D call uncertain. CDR1 and CDR2 (germline): DFQATT, SNEGSKA (reference sequence). V lost 6 bases to trimming and J lost 7 bases, with 14 bases between them. The CDR3 has 12 residues. The DNA of the CDR3 is TGCAGTGCGCCGGAAGGTGGAAATACGCAGTATTTT. Its translation is CSAPEGGNTQYF.

The chain carries TRBV5-5 and TRBJ1-2; 8 bases line up with TRBD1. Per germline, CDR1 SGHKS and CDR2 YYEKEE (reference sequence). Losses at the gene ends were 1 base for V and 3 bases for J; bases not matched to a gene: 5. The CDR3 runs 15 residues. The CDR3 loop is CASSLNQGAHYGYTF. The CDR3 DNA reads as TGTGCCAGCAGCTTGAACCAGGGGGCACACTATGGCTACACCTTC. Full variable domain (missing parts from reference TRBV5-5 and TRBJ1-2): DAGVTQSPTHLIKTRGQQVTLRCSPISGHKSVSWYQQVLGQGPQFIFQYYEKEERGRGNFPDRFSARQFPNYSSELNVNALLLGDSALYLCASSLNQGAHYGYTFGSGTRLTVV.

This rearrangement joins TRBV9 to TRBJ1-3; D unclear. Germline V gives CDR1 SGDLS, CDR2 YYNGEE. The CDR3 is 15 amino acids. The germline V and J ends were trimmed by 0 bases and 0 bases, with 7 bases remaining between them. The CDR3 DNA follows: TGTGCCAGCAGCGTAGGAGGAAGCTCTGGAAACACCATATATTTT. This translates into CASSVGGSSGNTIYF.

Ten or more counts support this clonotype. This chain uses TRBV2 with TRBJ2-5, with 10 bases lining up with TRBD2. Trimming cost V 5 bases and J 4 bases; bases outside gene matches: 4. Germline CDR1 is SNHLY and CDR2 is FYNNEI. This CDR3 spans 14 amino acids. CDR3: CASSQRGGSETQYF. CDR3 coding DNA: TGTGCCAGCAGTCAGCGGGGGGGCTCAGAGACCCAGTACTTC.

This clonotype has more than one count but fewer than ten. A much bigger clone sits one base away, suggesting this may be a read error. The V gene is TRBV2, the J gene TRBJ2-7; D unresolved. The length of the CDR3 is 14 residues. Trimming shortened V by 5 bases and J by 2 bases, and 13 bases separated the two germline ends. Germline lookup yields CDR1 SNHLY and CDR2 FYNNEI. In DNA form, the CDR3 reads TGTGCCAGCAGTCAAGACCGACAAGCCTACGAGCAGTACTTC. As protein: CASSQDRQAYEQYF.

For this clonotype: It differs at one base from a far larger clone, so likely a read error. The rearrangement uses TRBV7-9 and TRBJ2-1, with unresolved D. Looked up from germline, CDR1 is SEHNR and CDR2 is FQNEAQ (reference sequence). This CDR3 spans 13 amino acids. Deletions cut 7 bases from V and 13 bases from J, with 20 bases between. The CDR3 here is CASKGPRQETQFF. The CDR3 nucleotides are TGTGCCAGCAAAGGACCGCGACAAGAGACCCAGTTCTTC.

This clonotype was seen a few times. V is TRBV19 and J is TRBJ2-7, with 8 bases matching TRBD1. The trim removed 5 bases at V and 2 bases at J, leaving 2 bases unmatched. Germline CDR1 reads LNHDA; CDR2 reads SQIVND (reference sequence). The CDR3 covers 13 residues. CDR3 sequence reads: CASSAGQAYEQYF. The DNA of the CDR3 is TGTGCCAGTAGTGCGGGACAGGCCTACGAGCAGTACTTC.

Concerning this clonotype: A far bigger clonotype differs at one base, so this is likely a read error. The chain couples TRBV7-2 to TRBJ2-1; the D call may be TRBD1 or TRBD2 (5 bases each). V was cut by 3 bases and J by 0 bases, with 12 bases left in between. CDR3 length: 16 residues. Germline V CDR1 and CDR2: SGHTA, FQGNSA. This CDR3 is CASSFSGANSYNEQFF. The CDR3 DNA follows: TGTGCCAGCAGCTTCTCCGGGGCAAACTCCTACAATGAGCAGTTCTTC.

This clonotype was observed many times. The genes are TRBV4-1 and TRBJ1-2; D ambiguous. V dropped 0 bases and J dropped 8 bases, with 10 bases sitting between them. CDR1 is MGHRA and CDR2 is YSYEKL in the germline V gene. CDR3 size: 13 residues. The CDR3 protein is CASSQEKGVGYTF. CDR3 nucleotides: TGCGCCAGCAGCCAAGAAAAGGGCGTCGGCTACACCTTC.

This clonotype was detected many times. The chain carries TRBV5-1 and TRBJ2-3; 8 positions match TRBD1. Germline V CDR1 and CDR2: SGHRS, YFSETQ. The junction had 6 bases not matched to a gene; V was cut back by 0 bases and J by 0 bases. The CDR3 runs to 17 residues. In DNA, the CDR3 is TGCGCCAGCAGCTTGGCCGGTCAGGGGGCTAGCACAGATACGCAGTATTTT. It translates to CASSLAGQGASTDTQYF.

The chain links TRBV12-3 or TRBV12-4 to TRBJ2-5; TRBD1 or TRBD2 may be the D gene (8 bases each). The CDR3 runs to 15 residues. V lost 8 bases to trimming and J lost 5 bases, with 21 bases between them. The CDR3 here is CASGGSGTGGETQYF. The CDR3, as DNA: TGTGCCAGCGGGGGTAGCGGGACAGGAGGGGAGACCCAGTACTTC.

This clonotype was found many times. The V gene is TRBV2, the J gene TRBJ2-1, with 8 bases identical to TRBD1. The CDR3 runs to 14 residues. Germline V gives CDR1 SNHLY, CDR2 FYNNEI. J was trimmed by 5 bases and V by 6 bases; bases with no gene match: 6. The CDR3 loop is CASRRQGLDNEQFF. In DNA form, the CDR3 reads TGTGCCAGCAGGAGACAGGGGCTTGACAATGAGCAGTTCTTC. The variable domain in full, with the rest retrieved from reference TRBV2 and TRBJ2-1, is EPEVTQTPSHQVTQMGQEVILRCVPISNHLYFYWYRQILGQKVEFLVSFYNNEISEKSEIFDDQFSVERPDGSNFTLKIRSTKLEDSAMYFCASRRQGLDNEQFFGPGTRLTVL.

In regard to this clonotype: It may be a read error: a sequence one base away is much more abundant. The CDR3 ends on some other residue instead of the conserved phenylalanine or tryptophan, so this is likely a read error. The rearrangement joins TRBV7-3 to TRBJ2-1; 11 bases map to TRBD2. Germline V gene sequence: CDR1 SGHTA, CDR2 FQGTGA. V trimming: 1 base; J trimming: 10 bases; junction bases outside the gene matches: 6. The length of the CDR3 is 15 residues. CDR3 in DNA: TGTGCCAGCAGCTTAATAGCGGGGGGGCCGGGGGAGCAGTTCCTC. Translating it yields CASSLIAGGPGEQFL.

On this clonotype itself: A junction boundary mismatches the germline segment, possibly from a read error. J is TRBJ1-3 and V is TRBV9; possible D gene TRBD1, 6 bases. Germline CDR1 reads SGDLS; CDR2 reads YYNGEE. The CDR3 loop spans 16 amino acids. This chain's CDR3 is CGSSALGTTSGNTIYF. As DNA, the CDR3 is TGTGGCAGCAGCGCCCTCGGGACAACCTCTGGAAACACCATATATTTT.

This clonotype has ten or more counts. The chain joins TRBV12-3 or TRBV12-4 to TRBJ1-1; no clear D gene. The length of the CDR3 is 13 residues. Trimming left V 2 bases short and J 3 bases short, with 7 bases between. The CDR3 coding sequence is TGTGCCAGCAGTTTAAACCCGGACACTGAAGCTTTCTTT. Translation: CASSLNPDTEAFF.

This clonotype has a count of ten or more. This CDR3 reads CASHGPGDETQYF. The CDR3 DNA reads TGTGCCAGTCATGGACCAGGAGATGAGACCCAGTACTTC. The chain has TRBV12-3 or TRBV12-4 and TRBJ2-5; D is uncertain. The V and J ends lost 9 bases and 5 bases respectively, with 16 bases between them. This CDR3 has 13 residues.

As to this clonotype: With a much larger clone just one base away, this may be a read error. In DNA form, the CDR3 reads TGTGCCAGGTCACCACGGAGATCTAGCACAGATACGCAGTATTTT. Amino acids: CARSPRRSSTDTQYF. This chain joins TRBV18 and TRBJ2-3; the D is unclear. The CDR3 contains 15 residues. Germline-derived CDR1 and CDR2 are KGHSH and LQKENI. The full variable domain, rest sourced from reference TRBV18 and TRBJ2-3, is NAGVMQNPRHLVRRRGQEARLRCSPMKGHSHVYWYRQLPEEGLKFMVYLQKENIIDESGMPKERFSAEFPKEGPSILRIQQVVRGDSAAYFCARSPRRSSTDTQYFGPGTRLTVL.

This clonotype was seen many times. V is TRBV28 and J is TRBJ1-2; D not certain. Trimming left V 4 bases short and J 5 bases short, with 8 bases between. The CDR3 totals 12 residues. Germline-derived CDR1 and CDR2 are MDHEN and SYDVKM. The CDR3 DNA follows: TGTGCCAGCAGTTACAGCTATTATGGCTACACCTTC. Residues: CASSYSYYGYTF.